Listed below are T cell receptor beta chains from one sample, sequenced in a study of cytomegalovirus exposure and HLA in healthy donors. TCRdb's copy holds only in-frame clones and misses some; the assay was immunoSEQ multiplex PCR. Here the sample spans roughly 50,000 clones, roughly 93% being singletons. Sequencing was carried out using PBMCs. The receptors here all came from a woman in her late teens or twenties in good health and CMV-seropositive. Both conserved end residues are trimmed from each CDR3.

cdr3_aa: AISESIHTNTEAF
j_call: TRBJ1-1
v_call: TRBV10-3

cdr3_aa: ASSPRAGTYGYT
j_call: TRBJ1-2
v_call: TRBV27

cdr3_aa: ASSLGEGRTGDVQY
j_call: TRBJ2-7
v_call: TRBV7-9

cdr3_aa: ASSTGWSYNEQF
j_call: TRBJ2-1
v_call: TRBV5-1

cdr3_aa: ASSPTTGSYEQY
j_call: TRBJ2-7
v_call: TRBV5-4

cdr3_aa: ASSHGTRVYNEQF
j_call: TRBJ2-1
v_call: TRBV4-3

cdr3_aa: ASSLVGAGGPGETQY
j_call: TRBJ2-5
v_call: TRBV7-2

cdr3_aa: ASSTGAGDAKNIQY
j_call: TRBJ2-4
v_call: TRBV5-1

cdr3_aa: ASHLGPGGGETQY
j_call: TRBJ2-5
v_call: TRBV6-1

cdr3_aa: ASSLLGTYNEQF
j_call: TRBJ2-1
v_call: TRBV11-2

cdr3_aa: AWKPGTALGYGYT
j_call: TRBJ1-2
v_call: TRBV30

cdr3_aa: AISDNVGELF
j_call: TRBJ2-2
v_call: TRBV10-3

cdr3_aa: ASSPTGGEGTTEAF
j_call: TRBJ1-1
v_call: TRBV7-9

cdr3_aa: ASSLGRRVTGELF
j_call: TRBJ2-2
v_call: TRBV28

cdr3_aa: ASSPHPGLQDTQY
j_call: TRBJ2-3
v_call: TRBV18

cdr3_aa: ASSLSRTDTQY
j_call: TRBJ2-3
v_call: TRBV27

cdr3_aa: AWRRLAGVRTGELF
j_call: TRBJ2-2
v_call: TRBV30

cdr3_aa: ASSYYWNTEAF
j_call: TRBJ1-1
v_call: TRBV11-2

cdr3_aa: ASSVGVGGEQF
j_call: TRBJ2-1
v_call: TRBV9

cdr3_aa: ASRFDSGGAVSYNEQF
j_call: TRBJ2-1
v_call: TRBV12-2